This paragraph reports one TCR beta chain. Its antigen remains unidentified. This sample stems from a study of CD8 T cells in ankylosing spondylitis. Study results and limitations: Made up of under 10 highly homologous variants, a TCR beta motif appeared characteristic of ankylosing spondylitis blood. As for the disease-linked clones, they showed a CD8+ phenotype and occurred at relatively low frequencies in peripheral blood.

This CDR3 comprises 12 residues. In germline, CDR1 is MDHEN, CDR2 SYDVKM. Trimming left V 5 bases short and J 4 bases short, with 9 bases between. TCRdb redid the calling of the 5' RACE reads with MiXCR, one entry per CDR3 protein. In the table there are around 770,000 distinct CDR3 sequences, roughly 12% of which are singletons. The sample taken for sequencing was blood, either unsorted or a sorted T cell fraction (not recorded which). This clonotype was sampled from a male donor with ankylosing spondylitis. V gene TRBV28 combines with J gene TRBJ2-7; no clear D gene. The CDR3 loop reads CASSRPQYEQYF. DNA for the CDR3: TGTGCCAGCAGTCGGCCTCAGTACGAGCAGTACTTC.